One sample yielded the 6 T cell receptor beta chains listed below, sequenced in a study of spatial heterogeneity in lung cancer (dated by TCRdb to about 2019). This specimen's time point label, per the study, means: sample taken at primary tumor resection. Study-level results and caveats: The tumor nonsynonymous mutation count correlated with the number of expanded alpha and beta TCRs within the tumor.

No antigen has been assigned to these receptors. Libraries were made using 5' RACE. The sample was run on a NextSeq 500. TCRdb's own reprocessing of the public reads used fastp at Q25 and MiXCR and kept productive beta chains. Identical CDR3 protein sequences are pooled into one entry, listed with their most common genes and DNA. A total of some 96,000 distinct CDR3 sequences appear in this sample, 3.5% to 5% of them only once. The top ten constitute 20% to 25% of the sample. The sample consisted of lung tumor tissue, taken at surgery. These receptor sequences come from a male donor with early-stage non-small cell lung cancer.

This clonotype was picked up many times. The chain links TRBV5-6 to TRBJ2-3, with D perhaps TRBD1 (8 bases). The V end was cut by 3 bases, the J end by 3 bases, with 23 bases between. Germline loops: CDR1 SGHDT, CDR2 YYEEEE. The CDR3 is made up of 18 amino acids. CDR3 in amino acids: CASSSISGQGGVTDTQYF. As DNA, the CDR3 is TGTGCCAGCAGCTCAATTTCTGGACAGGGAGGGGTAACAGATACGCAGTATTTT.

Many counts were recorded for this clonotype. This sequence joins TRBV20-1 and TRBJ1-5; 7 nucleotides align to TRBD1. This CDR3 comprises 16 residues. V was pared by 1 base and J by 5 bases, with 11 bases of the junction left unmatched. The germline CDR1 and CDR2 sequences are DFQATT and SNEGSKA (reference sequence). The CDR3 loop is CSARAQGISWDQPQHF. The CDR3 nucleotides read TGCAGTGCTAGAGCACAGGGGATTTCGTGGGATCAGCCCCAGCATTTT.

This clonotype came up many times. The chain is built from TRBV29-1 and TRBJ1-5; 7 bases align to TRBD1. This CDR3 contains 13 residues. Trimming took 6 bases from V and 3 from J; bases not matched to a gene: 5. Germline assignment: CDR1 SQVTM and CDR2 ANQGSEA. The CDR3 DNA sequence: TGCAGCGTGGGGGACAGCTCCAATCAGCCCCAGCATTTT. Encoded protein: CSVGDSSNQPQHF. The full variable domain, with the rest looked up from reference TRBV29-1 and TRBJ1-5, is SAVISQKPSRDICQRGTSLTIQCQVDSQVTMMFWYRQQPGQSLTLIATANQGSEATYESGFVIDKFPISRPNLTFSTLTVSNMSPEDSSIYLCSVGDSSNQPQHFGDGTRLSIL.

This clonotype has a count of ten or more. The rearrangement joins TRBV5-1 to TRBJ2-5; D gene uncertain. The CDR3 has 13 amino acids. The V gene lost 2 bases and the J gene lost 1 base, with 6 bases spanning the gap. The germline gives CDR1 SGHRS, CDR2 YFSETQ. CDR3: CASSFEAQETQYF. The CDR3, as DNA: TGCGCCAGCAGCTTCGAAGCCCAAGAGACCCAGTACTTC.

This clonotype was detected only a few times. The chain couples TRBV4-1 to TRBJ2-2; D call uncertain. V gave up 2 bases and J gave up 5 bases, with 12 bases separating them. Per germline, CDR1 MGHRA and CDR2 YSYEKL. This CDR3 has 15 residues. The CDR3 DNA is TGCGCCAGCAGCCAATATCCACAGTTTACCGGGGAGCTGTTTTTT. This sequence encodes CASSQYPQFTGELFF.

In DNA form, the CDR3 reads TGTGCCAGCAGTGGGGAAGGGACAGGGCGGCTTGGCTACACCTTC. This translates into CASSGEGTGRLGYTF. The rearrangement joins TRBV6-6 to TRBJ1-2; 9 positions agree with TRBD1. From germline, CDR1 is MNHNY and CDR2 SVGAGI (reference sequence). The CDR3 totals 15 residues. V trimming: 5 bases; J trimming: 7 bases; junction bases outside the gene matches: 11.